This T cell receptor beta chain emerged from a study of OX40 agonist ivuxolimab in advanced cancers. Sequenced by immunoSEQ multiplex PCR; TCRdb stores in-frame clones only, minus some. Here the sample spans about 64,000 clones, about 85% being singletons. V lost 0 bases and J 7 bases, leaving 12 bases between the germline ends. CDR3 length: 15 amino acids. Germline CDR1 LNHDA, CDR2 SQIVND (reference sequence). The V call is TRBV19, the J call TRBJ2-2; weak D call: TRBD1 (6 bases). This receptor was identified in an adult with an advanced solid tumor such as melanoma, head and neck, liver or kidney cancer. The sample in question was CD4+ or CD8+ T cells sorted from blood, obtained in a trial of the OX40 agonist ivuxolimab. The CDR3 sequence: CASSIDHRVVGELFF. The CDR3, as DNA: TGTGCCAGTAGTATAGACCACAGGGTGGTCGGGGAGCTGTTTTTT.